These 27 T cell receptor beta chains were all obtained from the same sample, sequenced in a study of blood T cell repertoires in COVID-19. Profiling relied on immunoSEQ multiplex PCR, and the TCRdb table lists in-frame clones only, not all of them. This table holds approximately 300,000 clones, almost 90% found once. Sequencing input: peripheral blood. Every receptor here comes from a young woman with COVID-19, enrolled during active disease.

The CDR3 DNA reads as TGTGCCAGCAGTCCCGGGACAGGGTCTTTCGAGCAGTACTTC. Translating gives CASSPGTGSFEQYF. The rearrangement links TRBV28 to TRBJ2-7; TRBD1 matches 9 bases. After removal of 5 bases from V and 6 bases from J, the junction contained 8 bases not matched to a gene. Germline-derived CDR1 and CDR2 are MDHEN and SYDVKM. The CDR3 has 14 amino acids.

V usage is TRBV20-1 and J usage is TRBJ1-1; unclear D gene. The CDR3 spans 10 residues. Germline loops: CDR1 DFQATT, CDR2 SNEGSKA (reference sequence). V dropped 7 bases and J dropped 3 bases, with 6 bases sitting between them. The CDR3 reads CSVGDTEAFF. The CDR3 DNA follows: TGCAGTGTCGGGGACACTGAAGCTTTCTTT.

This chain connects TRBV2 to TRBJ2-7; D perhaps matches TRBD2 (5 bases). In germline, CDR1 is SNHLY, CDR2 FYNNEI. V was pared by 3 bases and J by 3 bases, with 12 bases between. The CDR3 contains 14 residues. The CDR3 DNA reads as TGTGCCAGCAGTGAGAGGGAAGAAGGCTACGAGCAGTACTTC. It yields the protein CASSEREEGYEQYF.

This clone has more than one count but fewer than ten. In nucleotides, the CDR3 is TGTGCCTGGGGCACTGGGGGCGCTGAAGCTTTCTTT. As protein: CAWGTGGAEAFF. This chain uses TRBV30 with TRBJ1-1; D is perhaps TRBD1 (6 bases). Trimming stripped 5 bases from V and 6 bases from J, with 13 bases between. In germline, CDR1 is GTSNPN, CDR2 SVGIG (reference sequence). This CDR3 is built from 12 residues.

This sequence joins TRBV5-4 and TRBJ1-1, with D unclear. V lost 4 bases, J lost 4 bases, and 17 bases lay in between. CDR3 length: 15 amino acids. Germline values: CDR1 SGHNT, CDR2 YYREEE (reference sequence). The CDR3 loop reads CASSPRSDWGTEAFF. CDR3 in DNA: TGTGCCAGCAGCCCTCGGTCGGACTGGGGCACTGAAGCTTTCTTT.

This clone was counted only a few times. This chain joins TRBV6-1 and TRBJ1-2, with TRBD1 as a possible D gene (6 bases). From germline, CDR1 is MNHNS and CDR2 SASEGT. The ends were cut back, 1 base at V and 2 bases at J, with 8 bases in the middle. CDR3 length: 14 residues. Written as DNA, the CDR3 is TGTGCCAGCAGTGAAGTCGGGACAAACTATGGCTACACCTTC. Residues: CASSEVGTNYGYTF.

The CDR3 nucleotides read TGTGCCAGCAGTGAACTGGCGGCCAGCACAGATACGCAGTATTTT. Its protein product is CASSELAASTDTQYF. The chain combines TRBV2 with TRBJ2-3; D is unresolved. The CDR3 sequence is 15 residues long. Trimming cost V 2 bases and J 0 bases, with 9 bases left between them. The germline V gene has CDR1 SNHLY and CDR2 FYNNEI.

The rearrangement joins TRBV7-2 to TRBJ2-5, with a possible D match to TRBD2 (5 bases). Trimming removed 4 bases at V and 2 bases at J, with 17 bases between. The V gene's germline CDR1 is SGHTA and CDR2 FQGNSA. The length of the CDR3 is 16 residues. This chain's CDR3 is CASSSWRSGEQETQYF. The CDR3 DNA follows: TGTGCCAGCAGCTCATGGAGGAGTGGGGAGCAAGAGACCCAGTACTTC.

A note on this clone: The junction and the germline gene differ at one end; a read error may be behind it. This chain connects TRBV30 to TRBJ2-7; the match to TRBD2 covers 10 bases. The CDR3 totals 15 residues. The V gene's germline CDR1 is GTSNPN and CDR2 SVGIG (reference sequence). The CDR3 nucleotides read TGTGCCTGGGGTGTGGGGCTAGCGGGAGTCTACGAGCAGTACTTC. This gives the protein CAWGVGLAGVYEQYF.

The rearrangement links TRBV10-3 to TRBJ1-5; 9 nucleotides match TRBD1. This CDR3 is built from 15 residues. V lost 6 bases, J lost 7 bases, and 10 bases stayed unmatched. Germline assignment: CDR1 ENHRY and CDR2 SYGVKD. CDR3 region: CAIRSDRGREQPQHF. The CDR3 DNA follows: TGTGCCATCAGGAGCGACAGGGGGAGGGAGCAGCCCCAGCATTTT.

The chain carries TRBV30 and TRBJ2-7; possibly TRBD2 for D (5 bases). V lost 0 bases, J lost 4 bases, and 10 bases lay in between. Germline assignment: CDR1 GTSNPN and CDR2 SVGIG (reference sequence). The CDR3 sequence is 13 residues long. The CDR3 DNA reads TGTGCCTGGAGTGTAGAGAGGGAGTACGAGCAGTACTTC. It codes for CAWSVEREYEQYF. Full variable domain (outside the CDR3, taken from reference TRBV30 and TRBJ2-7): SQTIHQWPATLVQPVGSPLSLECTVEGTSNPNLYWYRQAAGRGLQLLFYSVGIGQISSEVPQNLSASRPQDRQFILSSKKLLLSDSGFYLCAWSVEREYEQYFGPGTRLTVT.

This chain uses TRBV15 with TRBJ2-3; 14 bases line up with TRBD2. Germline lookup yields CDR1 LNHNV and CDR2 YYDKDF (reference sequence). After removal of 5 bases from V and 2 bases from J, the junction contained 3 bases not matched to a gene. CDR3 length: 16 amino acids. The CDR3 loop reads CATSGGLAGATDTQYF. The CDR3 nucleotides are TGTGCCACCAGCGGGGGACTAGCGGGAGCCACAGATACGCAGTATTTT.

A single count supports this clone. This chain joins TRBV9 and TRBJ2-1; 7 bases map to TRBD2. The CDR3 spans 15 residues. The ends lost 0 bases at V and 5 bases at J; junction bases unmatched: 5. Looked up from germline, CDR1 is SGDLS and CDR2 is YYNGEE. As DNA, the CDR3 is TGTGCCAGCAGCGTAGCCACGGGGGGAAACAATGAGCAGTTCTTC. Amino acids: CASSVATGGNNEQFF.

The chain is built from TRBV30 and TRBJ2-3; TRBD2 agrees at 11 bases. Germline V gene lookup returns CDR1 GTSNPN and CDR2 SVGIG (reference sequence). The CDR3 consists of 15 residues. Trimming at V came to 2 bases and at J to 2 bases, leaving 3 bases not matched to a gene. In nucleotides, the CDR3 is TGTGCCTGGAGTAGACTAGCGGGATCCACAGATACGCAGTATTTT. Translation gives CAWSRLAGSTDTQYF.

The V gene is TRBV28, the J gene TRBJ1-5; no reliable D call. The CDR3 contains 14 residues. Germline CDR1 and CDR2: MDHEN and SYDVKM. V lost 6 bases to trimming and J lost 5 bases, with 14 bases between them. The CDR3 region is CASRPDGKYQPQHF. The CDR3 bases are TGTGCCAGCAGGCCGGACGGGAAGTATCAGCCCCAGCATTTT.

This chain links TRBV4-3 with TRBJ2-2; D not resolved. This CDR3 region has 15 residues. V shed 1 base and J shed 4 bases, with 10 bases lying between them. CDR1 LGHNA and CDR2 YSLEER come from the germline V gene. The DNA for the CDR3 is TGCGCCAGCAGCCAAGTAAACAGACCCACCGGGGAGCTGTTTTTT. It yields the protein CASSQVNRPTGELFF.

The genes are TRBV5-1 and TRBJ1-5; D gene ambiguous. CDR1 SGHRS and CDR2 YFSETQ come from the germline V gene. This CDR3 comprises 13 residues. The V and J ends lost 2 bases and 5 bases respectively, with 8 bases between them. CDR3 protein: CASSLDTYQPQHF. The CDR3, as DNA: TGCGCCAGCAGCTTAGACACCTATCAGCCCCAGCATTTT.

The gene calls are TRBV28 and TRBJ1-5; D is unresolved. The CDR3 length is 14 residues. V was pared by 8 bases and J by 0 bases, with 11 bases between. Germline CDR1 is MDHEN and CDR2 is SYDVKM. CDR3 in amino acids: CASSVGGSNQPQHF. CDR3 DNA sequence: TGTGCCAGCTCGGTCGGCGGTAGCAATCAGCCCCAGCATTTT.

The rearrangement links TRBV19 to TRBJ2-5; 8 nucleotides match TRBD2. V lost 6 bases to trimming and J lost 0 bases; unmatched junction nucleotides: 9. CDR3 length: 16 residues. Germline V gene sequence: CDR1 LNHDA, CDR2 SQIVND (reference sequence). The CDR3 DNA reads as TGTGCCAGTAGCCAGACTAGCGAGCTGTACCAAGAGACCCAGTACTTC. This gives the protein CASSQTSELYQETQYF. The whole variable domain, remainder taken from reference TRBV19 and TRBJ2-5, is DGGITQSPKYLFRKEGQNVTLSCEQNLNHDAMYWYRQDPGQGLRLIYYSQIVNDFQKGDIAEGYSVSREKKESFPLTVTSAQKNPTAFYLCASSQTSELYQETQYFGPGTRLLVL.

The genes are TRBV7-9 and TRBJ2-7; 9 bases map to TRBD2. The length of the CDR3 is 14 residues. The J segment lost 7 bases and the V segment lost 3 bases, leaving 7 bases of the junction unmatched. Looked up from germline, CDR1 is SEHNR and CDR2 is FQNEAQ (reference sequence). In DNA, the CDR3 is TGTGCCAGCAGCTTGCCGGGACTAGCATCGGAGCAGTACTTC. Residues: CASSLPGLASEQYF.

The chain uses TRBV5-1 and TRBJ2-1; D is undetermined. V lost 0 bases, J lost 4 bases, and 5 bases lay in between. Per the germline V gene, CDR1 is SGHRS and CDR2 is YFSETQ. The CDR3 spans 13 residues. Here the CDR3 reads CASSLVTYNEQFF. The CDR3 bases are TGCGCCAGCAGCTTGGTAACATACAATGAGCAGTTCTTC.

The genes are TRBV30 and TRBJ1-2; 7 bases match TRBD1. Trimming at V came to 1 base and at J to 4 bases, leaving 9 bases not matched to a gene. CDR3 size: 15 residues. Germline assignment: CDR1 GTSNPN and CDR2 SVGIG (reference sequence). Here the CDR3 reads CAWSDTPGQSYGYTF. The CDR3 DNA reads as TGTGCCTGGAGTGACACCCCGGGACAGTCCTATGGCTACACCTTC.

As for this clone: The same CDR3 can be traced to other DNA sequences in this sample. DNA of the CDR3: TGTGCCAGCAGCTTAGATCTTCGGTCGAACTATGGCTACACCTTC. This encodes CASSLDLRSNYGYTF. The rearrangement uses TRBV11-2 and TRBJ1-2; D call uncertain. Germline CDR1 reads SGHAT; CDR2 reads FQNNGV. Trimming left V 0 bases short and J 2 bases short, with 10 bases between. The CDR3 runs to 15 residues. The full variable domain, with the rest looked up from reference TRBV11-2 and TRBJ1-2, is EAGVAQSPRYKIIEKRQSVAFWCNPISGHATLYWYQQILGQGPKLLIQFQNNGVVDDSQLPKDRFSAERLKGVDSTLKIQPAKLEDSAVYLCASSLDLRSNYGYTFGSGTRLTVV.

This clone was recorded only once. This sequence joins TRBV12-3 or TRBV12-4 and TRBJ2-2; D is perhaps TRBD2 (5 bases). The V and J ends lost 7 bases and 7 bases respectively, with 13 bases between them. CDR3 length: 13 amino acids. The CDR3 nucleotides are TGTGCCAGCACCCCGGGAAACGGCGGGGAGCTGTTTTTT. The encoded protein is CASTPGNGGELFF.

The rearrangement joins TRBV18 to TRBJ2-2, with D possibly matching TRBD1 (5 bases). Germline V CDR1 and CDR2: KGHSH, LQKENI. The CDR3 sequence is 15 residues long. V was pared by 2 bases and J by 3 bases, with 10 bases between. The CDR3 bases are TGTGCCAGCTCACCAAGACAGAGCTACACCGGGGAGCTGTTTTTT. Translated: CASSPRQSYTGELFF.

This chain links TRBV27 with TRBJ2-1, with 13 positions matching TRBD2. The germline CDR1 and CDR2 sequences are MNHEY and SMNVEV (reference sequence). The CDR3 runs to 16 residues. J was trimmed by 3 bases and V by 6 bases; bases with no gene match: 5. CDR3 DNA: TGTGCCAGCAGAAGACTAGCGGGAGGTAGCTACAATGAGCAGTTCTTC. This codes for CASRRLAGGSYNEQFF.

This clone occurred a few times. V gene TRBV5-4 combines with J gene TRBJ2-1; 11 bases match TRBD2. CDR1 and CDR2 from the germline V gene are SGHNT and YYREEE (reference sequence). The V segment lost 1 base and the J segment 0 bases; nucleotides outside the gene matches: 3. There are 17 residues in the CDR3. This CDR3 is CASSLTSGRISYNEQFF. As DNA, the CDR3 is TGTGCCAGCAGCTTGACTAGCGGGAGAATCTCCTACAATGAGCAGTTCTTC.